This note documents a single TCR beta chain sequence. Its antigen is undetermined. The study sequenced cultured CD4+ T cell DNA using the Oncomine TCR Beta short-read assay. After culture, CD4+ T cells served as the source for genomic DNA extraction. TCRdb analysed the PCR reads with MiXCR anew, one entry per CDR3 protein. The sample has 9,000 to 13,000 distinct CDR3 sequences, about 33% seen once. The trim removed 2 bases at V and 3 bases at J, leaving 5 bases unmatched. The CDR3 consists of 15 residues. Per germline, CDR1 SGHAT and CDR2 FQNNGV. The treatment is: roughly ten-day PBMC culture with coronavirus spike peptide pools or control peptides (ViraFEST assay). This record comes from a study of vaccination and CD4 T cells after COVID-19. Whole-study context: SARS-CoV-2 positivity in convalescent patients was established by nasal swab PCR; some 10 had mild and one severe disease. Researchers treated control cultures with a CEFX pool, an HIV-1 Nef pool, or no peptide.

This rearrangement joins TRBV11-2 to TRBJ2-5, with 8 positions matching TRBD2. The sequence was obtained from a human donor who had recovered from COVID-19. The sample was CD4+ T cells from blood, cultured in vitro, taken after SARS-CoV-2 vaccination. The CDR3 bases are TGTGCCAGCAGCTTATCACTAGCGGCTAAAGAGACCCAGTACTTC. This gives the protein CASSLSLAAKETQYF.